This record looks at one T cell receptor beta chain sequence and its context. The sample belongs to a study of technical replicates of blood from a handful of donors. Germline V CDR1 and CDR2: MGHDK, SYGVNS. CDR3 length: 15 residues. After removal of 2 bases from V and 6 bases from J, the junction contained 0 bases not matched to a gene. Generated by immunoSEQ multiplex PCR, the TCRdb table keeps only in-frame clones and is missing some. There are over 85,000 clones in the sample; roughly 96% occur only once, and approximately 0.33% lies in the top ten. This TCR was recovered from a human donor in good health. Sequenced: T cells isolated from PBMCs. This chain links TRBV25-1 with TRBJ2-2; 13 bases fit TRBD2. CDR3 DNA sequence: TGTGCCAGCAGTGAAGGACTAGCGGGAGCCGGGGAGCTGTTTTTT. It yields the protein CASSEGLAGAGELFF.